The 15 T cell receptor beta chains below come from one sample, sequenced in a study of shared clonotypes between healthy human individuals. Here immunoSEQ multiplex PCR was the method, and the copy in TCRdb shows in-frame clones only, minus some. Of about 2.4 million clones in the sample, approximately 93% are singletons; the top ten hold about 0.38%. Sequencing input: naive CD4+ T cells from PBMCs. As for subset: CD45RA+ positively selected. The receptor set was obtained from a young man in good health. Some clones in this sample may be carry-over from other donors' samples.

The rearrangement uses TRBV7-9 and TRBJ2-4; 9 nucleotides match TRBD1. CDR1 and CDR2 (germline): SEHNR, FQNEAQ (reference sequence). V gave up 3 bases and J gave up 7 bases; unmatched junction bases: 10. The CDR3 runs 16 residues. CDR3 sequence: CASSFLQGAASNIQYF. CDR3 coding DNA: TGTGCCAGCAGCTTTTTACAGGGGGCGGCGAGTAACATTCAGTACTTC.

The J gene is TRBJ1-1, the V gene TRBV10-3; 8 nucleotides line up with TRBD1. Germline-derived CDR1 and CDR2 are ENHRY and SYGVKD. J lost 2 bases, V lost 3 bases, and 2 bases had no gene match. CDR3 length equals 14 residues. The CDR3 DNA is TGTGCCATCAGTGAACAGGGGGAAAACACTGAAGCTTTCTTT. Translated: CAISEQGENTEAFF.

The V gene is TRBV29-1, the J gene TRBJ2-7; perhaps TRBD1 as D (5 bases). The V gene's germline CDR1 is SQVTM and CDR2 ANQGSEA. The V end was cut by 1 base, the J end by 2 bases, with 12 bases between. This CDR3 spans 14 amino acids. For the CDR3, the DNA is TGCAGCGTTGAAGGCGGAGACAGCGCCTACGAGCAGTACTTC. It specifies CSVEGGDSAYEQYF.

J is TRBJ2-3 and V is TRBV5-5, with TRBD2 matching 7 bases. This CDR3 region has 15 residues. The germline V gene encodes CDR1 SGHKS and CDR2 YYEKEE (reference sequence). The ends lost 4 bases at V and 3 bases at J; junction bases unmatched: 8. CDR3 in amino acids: CASSVRDYTTDTQYF. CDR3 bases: TGTGCCAGCAGCGTCCGGGACTATACGACAGATACGCAGTATTTT. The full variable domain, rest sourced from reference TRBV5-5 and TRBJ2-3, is DAGVTQSPTHLIKTRGQQVTLRCSPISGHKSVSWYQQVLGQGPQFIFQYYEKEERGRGNFPDRFSARQFPNYSSELNVNALLLGDSALYLCASSVRDYTTDTQYFGPGTRLTVL.

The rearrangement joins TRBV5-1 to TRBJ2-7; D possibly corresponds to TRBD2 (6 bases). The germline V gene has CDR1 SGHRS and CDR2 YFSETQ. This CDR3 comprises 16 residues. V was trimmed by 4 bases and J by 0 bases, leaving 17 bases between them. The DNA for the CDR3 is TGCGCCAGCAGCCCCGGGGCGGGACGGAGCTCCTACGAGCAGTACTTC. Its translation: CASSPGAGRSSYEQYF.

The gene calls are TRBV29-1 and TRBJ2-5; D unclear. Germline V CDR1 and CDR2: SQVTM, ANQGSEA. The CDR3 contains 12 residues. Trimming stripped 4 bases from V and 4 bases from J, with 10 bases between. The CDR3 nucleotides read TGCAGCGTTGGAGGCCCCGGAGAGACCCAGTACTTC. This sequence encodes CSVGGPGETQYF.

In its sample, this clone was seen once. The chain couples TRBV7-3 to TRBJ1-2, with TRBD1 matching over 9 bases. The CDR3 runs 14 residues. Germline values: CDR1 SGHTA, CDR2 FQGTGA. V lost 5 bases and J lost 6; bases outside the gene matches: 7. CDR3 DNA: TGTGCCAGCAGCACAACAGGGGGCGTAGATGGCTACACCTTC. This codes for CASSTTGGVDGYTF.

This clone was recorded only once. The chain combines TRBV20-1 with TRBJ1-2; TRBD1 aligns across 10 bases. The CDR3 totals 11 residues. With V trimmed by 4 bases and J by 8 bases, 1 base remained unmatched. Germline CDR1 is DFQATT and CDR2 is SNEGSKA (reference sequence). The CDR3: CSATGQGGYTF. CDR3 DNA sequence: TGCAGTGCTACGGGACAGGGGGGCTACACCTTC.

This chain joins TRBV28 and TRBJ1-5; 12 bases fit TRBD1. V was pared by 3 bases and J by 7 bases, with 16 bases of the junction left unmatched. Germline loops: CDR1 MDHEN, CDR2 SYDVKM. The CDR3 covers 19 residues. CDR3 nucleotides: TGTGCCAGCAGTTTTTATCGTCCACCGGGACAGGGGGCAAGGCAGCCCCAGCATTTT. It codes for CASSFYRPPGQGARQPQHF.

The CDR3 DNA reads TGTGCCAGCAGTTTACGGGGTCGGACTAGCGGGTCGCCCTACGAGCAGTACTTC. Encoded protein: CASSLRGRTSGSPYEQYF. This chain links TRBV27 with TRBJ2-7; the match to TRBD2 covers 11 bases. Losses at the gene ends were 2 bases for V and 2 bases for J; bases not matched to a gene: 11. The CDR3 contains 18 residues. The germline CDR1 and CDR2 sequences are MNHEY and SMNVEV (reference sequence).

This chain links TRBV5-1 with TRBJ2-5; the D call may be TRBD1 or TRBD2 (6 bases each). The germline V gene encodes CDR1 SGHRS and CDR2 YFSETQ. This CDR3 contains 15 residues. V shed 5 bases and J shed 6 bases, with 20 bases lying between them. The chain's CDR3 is CASSPPQMGGQTQYF. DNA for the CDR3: TGCGCCAGCAGTCCGCCCCAAATGGGGGGCCAGACCCAGTACTTC.

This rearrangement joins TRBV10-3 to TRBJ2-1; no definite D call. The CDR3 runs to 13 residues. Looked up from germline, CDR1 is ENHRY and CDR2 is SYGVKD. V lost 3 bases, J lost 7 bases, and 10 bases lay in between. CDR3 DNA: TGTGCCATCAGTGACTTTGGAGAAAATGAGCAGTTCTTC. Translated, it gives CAISDFGENEQFF.

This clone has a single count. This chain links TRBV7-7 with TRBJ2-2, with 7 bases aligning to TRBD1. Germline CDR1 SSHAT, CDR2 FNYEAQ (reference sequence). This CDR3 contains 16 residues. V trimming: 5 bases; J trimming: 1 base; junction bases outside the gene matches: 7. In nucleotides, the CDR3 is TGTGCCAGCAGCCCGGCCGACAGGGTGAACACCGGGGAGCTGTTTTTT. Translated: CASSPADRVNTGELFF.

CDR3 sequence reads: CASSPRTGTYEQYF. The CDR3 DNA reads TGTGCCAGCAGCCCGCGGACAGGGACCTACGAGCAGTACTTC. The chain employs TRBV7-3 and TRBJ2-7; TRBD1 matches at 8 bases. Germline CDR1 is SGHTA and CDR2 is FQGTGA. J lost 2 bases, V lost 5 bases, and 5 bases had no gene match. The length of the CDR3 is 14 residues.

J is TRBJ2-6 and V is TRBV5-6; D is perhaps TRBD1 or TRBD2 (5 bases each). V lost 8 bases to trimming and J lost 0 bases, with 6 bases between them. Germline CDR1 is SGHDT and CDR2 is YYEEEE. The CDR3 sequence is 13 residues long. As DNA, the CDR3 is TGTGCCAGTGGGACCTCTGGGGCCAACGTCCTGACTTTC. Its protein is CASGTSGANVLTF. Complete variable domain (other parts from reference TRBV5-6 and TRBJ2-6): DAGVTQSPTHLIKTRGQQVTLRCSPKSGHDTVSWYQQALGQGPQFIFQYYEEEERQRGNFPDRFSGHQFPNYSSELNVNALLLGDSALYLCASGTSGANVLTFGAGSRLTVL.